The 25 T cell receptor beta chains reported below all come from one sample, sequenced in a study of long-term antiretroviral therapy in people with HIV. An immunoSEQ assay, version v3.0, was performed at survey level. The method was immunoSEQ multiplex PCR; TCRdb's version includes in-frame clones alone and lacks a portion of them. The table lists 42,000 or so clones, around 85% of them singletons. Here the sequenced sample was unsorted PBMCs, taken 3.1 years after starting antiretroviral therapy. The receptors originated from a woman between 50 and 59 years old with HIV.

The V and J genes are TRBV27 and TRBJ1-1; 7 bases are shared with TRBD1. Germline V gives CDR1 MNHEY, CDR2 SMNVEV (reference sequence). Unmatched junction bases numbered 8, after V lost 4 bases and J lost 0 bases. The CDR3 length is 16 residues. CDR3 coding DNA: TGTGCCAGCAGTTCCCCCGGGACAGTTATGAACACTGAAGCTTTCTTT. It translates to CASSSPGTVMNTEAFF.

The sample holds a few counts of this clone. The chain uses TRBV11-2 and TRBJ2-7; D may match TRBD1 or TRBD2 (6 bases each). The CDR3 has 11 residues. The germline V gene has CDR1 SGHAT and CDR2 FQNNGV. Between the trimmed V and J ends, which lost 6 bases and 7 bases, there was a span of 10 bases. Here the CDR3 DNA reads TGTGCCAGCAGGCTAGGGGGGGAGCAGTACTTC. This encodes CASRLGGEQYF.

The chain employs TRBV6-5 and TRBJ2-7, with D unclear. CDR1 MNHEY and CDR2 SVGAGI come from the germline V gene. The CDR3 loop spans 15 amino acids. Trimming shortened V by 6 bases and J by 2 bases, and 17 bases separated the two germline ends. Here the CDR3 DNA reads TGTGCCAGCAGACTCTACATAGACCGCACCTACGAGCAGTACTTC. The encoded protein is CASRLYIDRTYEQYF.

The V gene is TRBV6-5, the J gene TRBJ1-2; 7 bases are shared with TRBD1. This CDR3 region has 15 residues. The ends lost 7 bases at V and 8 bases at J; junction bases unmatched: 16. Germline assignment: CDR1 MNHEY and CDR2 SVGAGI. The CDR3 loop reads CASKVSHDRDPGYTF. CDR3 nucleotide sequence: TGTGCCAGCAAAGTTTCCCACGACAGGGATCCGGGCTACACCTTC.

This chain links TRBV6-6 with TRBJ1-4; 10 nucleotides match TRBD1. After removal of 7 bases from V and 7 bases from J, the junction contained 9 bases not matched to a gene. CDR1 is MNHNY and CDR2 is SVGAGI in the germline V gene (reference sequence). The CDR3 is made up of 15 amino acids. CDR3 amino acids: CASTERTGGGEKLFF. Here the CDR3 DNA reads TGTGCCAGCACCGAGAGGACAGGGGGGGGTGAAAAACTGTTTTTT.

This chain joins TRBV25-1 and TRBJ1-6; D possibly corresponds to TRBD1 (5 bases). Germline V CDR1 and CDR2: MGHDK, SYGVNS. The length of the CDR3 is 14 residues. V shed 6 bases and J shed 7 bases, with 13 bases lying between them. CDR3: CASSDGTRNSPLHF. The CDR3 DNA follows: TGTGCCAGCAGCGACGGGACCCGAAATTCACCCCTCCACTTT.

The genes are TRBV9 and TRBJ2-2, with D tentatively TRBD2 (8 bases). The CDR3 spans 15 residues. Trimming left V 0 bases short and J 10 bases short, with 16 bases between. The germline V gene encodes CDR1 SGDLS and CDR2 YYNGEE. The DNA of the CDR3 is TGTGCCAGCAGCGTAGAAGGGACAGCGGGGGTGGAGCTGTTTTTT. The encoded protein is CASSVEGTAGVELFF.

This CDR3 reads CASSQKIGTGGTYNEQFF. The CDR3 DNA follows: TGCGCCAGCAGCCAAAAGATAGGGACGGGGGGTACCTACAATGAGCAGTTCTTC. V usage is TRBV4-3 and J usage is TRBJ2-1; TRBD2 matches 7 bases. This CDR3 contains 18 residues. CDR1 LGHNA and CDR2 YSLEER come from the germline V gene. V lost 2 bases and J lost 2; bases outside the gene matches: 12.

This sequence joins TRBV5-4 and TRBJ2-5; the D is unclear. CDR1 is SGHNT and CDR2 is YYREEE in the germline V gene (reference sequence). This CDR3 is built from 15 residues. Between the trimmed V and J ends, which lost 2 bases and 4 bases, there was a span of 15 bases. The CDR3 sequence: CASSFGVQTGETQYF. In DNA, the CDR3 is TGTGCCAGCAGCTTTGGGGTCCAGACTGGAGAGACCCAGTACTTC.

The rearrangement joins TRBV29-1 to TRBJ2-7; 7 nucleotides align to TRBD2. The CDR3 totals 16 residues. V lost 2 bases, J lost 3 bases, and 13 bases stayed unmatched. CDR1 is SQVTM and CDR2 is ANQGSEA in the germline V gene. The CDR3 is CSVESPRAGVDYEQYF. CDR3 DNA sequence: TGCAGCGTTGAAAGCCCCAGGGCGGGAGTTGACTACGAGCAGTACTTC.

This rearrangement joins TRBV18 to TRBJ1-5, with 7 bases fitting TRBD1. J was trimmed by 6 bases and V by 3 bases; bases with no gene match: 5. The CDR3 runs to 14 residues. Per the germline V gene, CDR1 is KGHSH and CDR2 is LQKENI. In DNA form, the CDR3 reads TGTGCCAGCTCACCCGGGTCAGGGGGTCAGCCCCAGCATTTT. It yields the protein CASSPGSGGQPQHF.

The chain couples TRBV9 to TRBJ2-6, with TRBD1 identical over 9 bases. V shed 0 bases and J 0 bases; nucleotides not matched to a gene: 4. This CDR3 is 18 amino acids long. Germline loops: CDR1 SGDLS, CDR2 YYNGEE. The CDR3 nucleotides read TGTGCCAGCAGCGTAGCTAAGGACAGGGGCTCTGGGGCCAACGTCCTGACTTTC. It is translated as CASSVAKDRGSGANVLTF.

V usage is TRBV7-3 and J usage is TRBJ2-1; 12 nucleotides line up with TRBD1. Germline loops: CDR1 SGHTA, CDR2 FQGTGA. Germline trimming cut 4 bases from V and 0 bases from J; bases unmatched to any gene: 13. CDR3 length: 20 amino acids. CDR3 DNA sequence: TGTGCCAGCAGCTCAAAGCCCGGGACAGGGGGCCTCAGCTCCTACAATGAGCAGTTCTTC. Residues: CASSSKPGTGGLSSYNEQFF.

This clone was seen a single time. This chain connects TRBV5-1 to TRBJ2-2; D gene unclear. CDR3 length: 12 residues. V was shortened by 0 bases and J by 6 bases, with 3 bases between the two germline ends. CDR1 and CDR2 (germline): SGHRS, YFSETQ. CDR3 sequence: CASSLGAGELFF. The CDR3 bases are TGCGCCAGCAGCTTGGGCGCCGGGGAGCTGTTTTTT.

The J gene is TRBJ2-2, the V gene TRBV6-1; TRBD2 aligns across 10 bases. V was clipped by 7 bases and J by 2 bases; unmatched bases: 4. The CDR3 is made up of 15 amino acids. Germline V CDR1 and CDR2: MNHNS, SASEGT. The CDR3 DNA is TGTGCCAGCACGAGCGGGGGGGCAAACACCGGGGAGCTGTTTTTT. Translating it yields CASTSGGANTGELFF.

The rearrangement joins TRBV2 to TRBJ2-5; 7 nucleotides line up with TRBD1. The CDR3 is 15 amino acids. Trimming removed 6 bases from V and 5 bases from J; junction bases left unmatched: 12. Germline V lookup: CDR1 SNHLY, CDR2 FYNNEI. The CDR3 DNA is TGTGCCAGCAGGGACCGGGACAGACCCAGGGAGACCCAGTACTTC. It specifies CASRDRDRPRETQYF.

The chain combines TRBV7-3 with TRBJ1-5; tentative D call: TRBD1 (5 bases). The CDR3 is 15 residues long. V was clipped by 5 bases and J by 0 bases, with 11 bases between them. Looked up from germline, CDR1 is SGHTA and CDR2 is FQGTGA. The CDR3 spells CASSGGPYSNQPQHF. DNA of the CDR3: TGTGCCAGCAGCGGGGGACCGTATAGCAATCAGCCCCAGCATTTT.

The V gene is TRBV5-6, the J gene TRBJ2-7; no firm D call. V dropped 6 bases and J dropped 4 bases, with 17 bases sitting between them. The germline gives CDR1 SGHDT, CDR2 YYEEEE. There are 14 residues in the CDR3. Here the CDR3 DNA reads TGTGCCAGCACCGTGGATGGGTGGGGATACGAGCAGTACTTC. Protein sequence: CASTVDGWGYEQYF.

The V gene is TRBV5-1, the J gene TRBJ1-2; TRBD1 matches 7 bases. The germline gives CDR1 SGHRS, CDR2 YFSETQ. This CDR3 comprises 15 residues. V lost 4 bases, J lost 5 bases, and 11 bases stayed unmatched. The DNA for the CDR3 is TGCGCCAGCAGCGCCGGAGGGGGCCTTTATTATGGCTACACCTTC. Translated, it gives CASSAGGGLYYGYTF.

The chain recombines TRBV11-3 with TRBJ2-5; D uncertain. The V end lost 2 bases, the J end lost 2 bases, and 6 bases lay between the germline ends. The CDR3 totals 13 residues. The germline V gene has CDR1 SGHNT and CDR2 YENEEA. CDR3 amino acids: CASSLTDQETQYF. CDR3 coding DNA: TGTGCCAGCAGCTTAACGGATCAAGAGACCCAGTACTTC.

For the CDR3, the DNA is TGTGCCAGCAGCTTGGGGGGGCGCCCCTACGAGCAGTACTTC. Amino acids: CASSLGGRPYEQYF. The rearrangement joins TRBV5-4 to TRBJ2-7; D is possibly TRBD1 (6 bases). V lost 0 bases, J lost 2 bases, and 9 bases lay in between. CDR3 length equals 14 residues. Germline loops: CDR1 SGHNT, CDR2 YYREEE (reference sequence).

The V and J genes are TRBV4-1 and TRBJ1-6; D gene uncertain. Trimming cost V 0 bases and J 2 bases, with 14 bases left between them. Germline V gene sequence: CDR1 MGHRA, CDR2 YSYEKL. The length of the CDR3 is 18 residues. The CDR3 nucleotides read TGCGCCAGCAGCCAAGATCCTCTGGGGAGCGCCTATAATTCACCCCTCCACTTT. Residues: CASSQDPLGSAYNSPLHF.

The rearrangement joins TRBV30 to TRBJ1-4; tentative D call: TRBD1 (5 bases). Per the germline V gene, CDR1 is GTSNPN and CDR2 is SVGIG (reference sequence). This CDR3 is 13 amino acids long. The V gene lost 0 bases and the J gene lost 5 bases, with 7 bases spanning the gap. DNA for the CDR3: TGTGCCTGGAGTGTACAGGCGAATGAAAAACTGTTTTTT. Protein sequence: CAWSVQANEKLFF.

The genes are TRBV9 and TRBJ2-4, with 7 bases fitting TRBD2. This CDR3 comprises 17 residues. After removal of 4 bases from V and 0 bases from J, the junction contained 10 bases not matched to a gene. Germline-derived CDR1 and CDR2 are SGDLS and YYNGEE. The CDR3 sequence: CASSHNGGILAKNIQYF. The CDR3 DNA reads as TGTGCCAGCAGCCACAACGGGGGGATACTAGCCAAAAACATTCAGTACTTC.

This clone has a handful of counts. The chain recombines TRBV2 with TRBJ1-6; D unresolved. This CDR3 region has 17 residues. The germline CDR1 and CDR2 sequences are SNHLY and FYNNEI. Deletions cut 3 bases from V and 0 bases from J, with 12 bases between. The chain's CDR3 is CASSEWTASSYNSPLHF. The CDR3, as DNA: TGTGCCAGCAGTGAGTGGACGGCGAGCTCCTATAATTCACCCCTCCACTTT.